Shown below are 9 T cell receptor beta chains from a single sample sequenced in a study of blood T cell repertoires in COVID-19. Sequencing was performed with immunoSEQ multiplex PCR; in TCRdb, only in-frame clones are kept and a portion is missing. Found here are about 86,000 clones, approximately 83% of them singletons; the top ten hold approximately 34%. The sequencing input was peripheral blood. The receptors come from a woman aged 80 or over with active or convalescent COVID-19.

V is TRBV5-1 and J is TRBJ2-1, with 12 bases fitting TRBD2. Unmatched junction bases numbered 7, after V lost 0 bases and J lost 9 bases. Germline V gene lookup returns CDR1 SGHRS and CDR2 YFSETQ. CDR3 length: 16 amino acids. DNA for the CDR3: TGCGCCAGCAGCTTGGCCGCTAGCGGGGGGGCTCGTGAGCAGTTCTTC. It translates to CASSLAASGGAREQFF.

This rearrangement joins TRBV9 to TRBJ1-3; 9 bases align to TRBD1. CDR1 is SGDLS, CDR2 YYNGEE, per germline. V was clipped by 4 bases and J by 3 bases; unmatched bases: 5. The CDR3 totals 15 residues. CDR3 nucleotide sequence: TGTGCCAGCAGCCTCACAGGGGGCGGTGGAAACACCATATATTTT. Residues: CASSLTGGGGNTIYF.

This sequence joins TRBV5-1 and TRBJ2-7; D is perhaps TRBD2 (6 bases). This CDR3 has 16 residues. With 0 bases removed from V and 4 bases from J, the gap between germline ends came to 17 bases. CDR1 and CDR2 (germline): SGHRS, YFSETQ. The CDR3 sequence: CASSLEAATGRYEQYF. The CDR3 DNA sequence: TGCGCCAGCAGCTTGGAGGCAGCTACGGGGAGGTACGAGCAGTACTTC.

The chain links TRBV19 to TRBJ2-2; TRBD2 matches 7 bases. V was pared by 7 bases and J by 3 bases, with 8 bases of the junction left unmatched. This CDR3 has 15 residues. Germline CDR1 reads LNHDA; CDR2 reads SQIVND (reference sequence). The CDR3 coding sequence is TGTGCCAGTAAGGGAGGGAGGGCGGACACCGGGGAGCTGTTTTTT. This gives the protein CASKGGRADTGELFF.

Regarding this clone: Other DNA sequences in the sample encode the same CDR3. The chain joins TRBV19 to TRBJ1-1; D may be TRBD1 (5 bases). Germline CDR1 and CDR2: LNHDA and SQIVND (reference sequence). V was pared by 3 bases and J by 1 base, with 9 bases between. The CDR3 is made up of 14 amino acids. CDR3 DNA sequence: TGTGCCAGTAGTATGCAGGGTAGGAACACTGAAGCTTTCTTT. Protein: CASSMQGRNTEAFF.

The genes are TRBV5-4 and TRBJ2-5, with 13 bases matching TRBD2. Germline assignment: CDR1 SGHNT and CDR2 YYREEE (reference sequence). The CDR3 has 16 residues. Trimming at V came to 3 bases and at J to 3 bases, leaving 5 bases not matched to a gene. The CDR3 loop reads CASSSPGLAGEETQYF. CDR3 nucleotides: TGTGCCAGCAGCTCCCCCGGACTAGCGGGAGAAGAGACCCAGTACTTC.

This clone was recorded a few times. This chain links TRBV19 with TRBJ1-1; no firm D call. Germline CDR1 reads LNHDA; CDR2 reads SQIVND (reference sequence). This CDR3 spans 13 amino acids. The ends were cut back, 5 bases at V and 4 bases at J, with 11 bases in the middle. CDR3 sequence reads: CASSVGRSTEAFF. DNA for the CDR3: TGTGCCAGTAGTGTCGGGAGGAGCACTGAAGCTTTCTTT.

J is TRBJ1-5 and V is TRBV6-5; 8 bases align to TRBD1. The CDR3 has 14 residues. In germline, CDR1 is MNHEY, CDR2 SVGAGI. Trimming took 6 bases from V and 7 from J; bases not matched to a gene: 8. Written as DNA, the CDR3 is TGTGCCAGCAGGATGTCAGGGGGCGGACAGCCCCAGCATTTT. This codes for CASRMSGGGQPQHF.

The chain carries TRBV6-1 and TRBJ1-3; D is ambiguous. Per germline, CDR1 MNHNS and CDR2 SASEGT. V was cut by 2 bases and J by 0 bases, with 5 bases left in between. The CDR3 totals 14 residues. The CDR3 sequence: CASSESYSGNTIYF. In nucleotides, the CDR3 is TGTGCCAGCAGTGAATCCTACTCTGGAAACACCATATATTTT.